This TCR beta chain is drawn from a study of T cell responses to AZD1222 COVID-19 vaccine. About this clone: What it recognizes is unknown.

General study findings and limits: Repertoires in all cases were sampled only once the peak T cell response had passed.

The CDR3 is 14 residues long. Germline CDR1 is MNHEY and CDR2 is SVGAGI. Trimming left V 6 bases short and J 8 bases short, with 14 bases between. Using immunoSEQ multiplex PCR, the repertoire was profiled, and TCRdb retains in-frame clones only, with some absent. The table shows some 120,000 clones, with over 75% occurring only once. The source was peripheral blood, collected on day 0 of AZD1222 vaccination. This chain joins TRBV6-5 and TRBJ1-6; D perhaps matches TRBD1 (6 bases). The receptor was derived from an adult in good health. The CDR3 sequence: CASSPTGLDSPLHF. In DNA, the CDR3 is TGTGCCAGCAGCCCGACAGGTCTGGATTCACCCCTCCACTTT.